This T cell receptor beta chain was captured in a study of blood T cells in healthy people across ages. The study, taken as a whole, reports: Donor CMV status was unknown, possibly confounding expanded clonotype changes.

Through a sample-barcoded 5' primer and a J-beta primer mix, a second PCR was run for roughly 6 to 11 cycles. Every individual sample yielded 2.5 million or more paired-end reads (each containing CDR3). Using its own MiXCR run on the 5' RACE reads, TCRdb lists one record per CDR3 protein. This table has approximately 2,000,000 distinct CDR3 sequences, about two fifths appearing once. Germline V gives CDR1 SGDLS, CDR2 YYNGEE. The CDR3 consists of 15 residues. The germline V and J ends were trimmed by 1 base and 12 bases, with 20 bases remaining between them. As for this clonotype: Its antigen is currently unknown.

Sample: blood. This sequence joins TRBV9 and TRBJ2-1; D is unclear. The sequence came from a human donor in good health. DNA for the CDR3: TGTGCCAGCAGCGTATCCGCGGAGAGGTTACAACGGCAGTTCTTC. Encoded protein: CASSVSAERLQRQFF. The entire variable domain, with the rest obtained from reference TRBV9 and TRBJ2-1, is as follows: DSGVTQTPKHLITATGQRVTLRCSPRSGDLSVYWYQQSLDQGLQFLIQYYNGEERAKGNILERFSAQQFPDLHSELNLSSLELGDSALYFCASSVSAERLQRQFFGPGTRLTVL.